The present entry profiles one TCR beta chain with its context. This table comes from immunoSEQ multiplex PCR, and its TCRdb copy is limited to in-frame clones, with some not included. The data show over 150,000 clones, approximately 86% seen once. The sample is drawn from a study of blood T cell repertoires in COVID-19. Germline CDR1 SGHDN, CDR2 FVKESK. V shed 2 bases and J 0 bases; nucleotides not matched to a gene: 2. This CDR3 comprises 17 residues. This clonotype was obtained from a man aged 60-69 years with COVID-19, enrolled during active disease. The chain carries TRBV14 and TRBJ2-3, with 13 bases fitting TRBD2. Sequenced input: peripheral blood. This chain's CDR3 is CASSQWTSGRSTDTQYF. CDR3 sequence (DNA): TGTGCCAGCAGCCAATGGACTAGCGGGAGAAGCACAGATACGCAGTATTTT.